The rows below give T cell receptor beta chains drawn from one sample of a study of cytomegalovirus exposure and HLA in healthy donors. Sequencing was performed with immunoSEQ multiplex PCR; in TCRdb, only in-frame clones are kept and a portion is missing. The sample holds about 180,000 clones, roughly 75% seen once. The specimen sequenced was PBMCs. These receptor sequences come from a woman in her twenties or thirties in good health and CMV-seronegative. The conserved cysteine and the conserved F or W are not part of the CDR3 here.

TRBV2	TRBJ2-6	ARGEGAFAGANVLT
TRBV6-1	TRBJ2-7	ASSSRDSKNEQY
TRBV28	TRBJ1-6	ASSKGGATGSPLH
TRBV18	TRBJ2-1	ASSRGRGTYNEQF
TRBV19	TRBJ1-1	ASSITGTEAF
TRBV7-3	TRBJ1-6	ASSSGGNSPLH
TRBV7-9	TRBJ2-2	ASSFILGLAGATGELF
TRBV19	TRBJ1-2	ASSITGTGFGYT
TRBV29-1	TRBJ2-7	SVRTPASYEQY
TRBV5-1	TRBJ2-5	ASSDLGTIQETQY
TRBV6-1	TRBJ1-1	ASTEGFDRSWKEAF
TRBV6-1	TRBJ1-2	ASSVTRGLMGYT
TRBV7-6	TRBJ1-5	ASSSRGLHQPQH
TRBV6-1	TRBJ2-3	ASSEPQRGATDTQY
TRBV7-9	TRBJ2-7	ASSPFGGNYEQY
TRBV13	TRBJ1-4	ASSLEQGGEKLF
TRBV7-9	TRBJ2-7	ASSFGQTNSYEQY
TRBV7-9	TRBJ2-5	ASSYGLGTAQETQY
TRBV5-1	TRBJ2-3	ASSFGQDTQY
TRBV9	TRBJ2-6	ASNVRGANVLT
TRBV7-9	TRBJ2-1	ASSLVRDSTRNEQF
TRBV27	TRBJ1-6	ASMEGAGGSPLH
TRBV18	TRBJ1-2	ASSAREGHGYT
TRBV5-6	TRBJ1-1	ASSAPVNTEAF
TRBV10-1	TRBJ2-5	ASSPGLAGGRETQY
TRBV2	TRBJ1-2	ASSDSGSINYGYT
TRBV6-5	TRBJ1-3	ASSQAFTNTIY
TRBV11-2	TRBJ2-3	ASRLAGDTDTQY
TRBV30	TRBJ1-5	AWSGGQGNQPQH
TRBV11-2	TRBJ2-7	ASTPGAGSYEQY
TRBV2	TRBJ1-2	ASTGGASYT
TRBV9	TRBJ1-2	ASSVDRTGGDYGYT
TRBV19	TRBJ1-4	ASSMRRSNEKLF